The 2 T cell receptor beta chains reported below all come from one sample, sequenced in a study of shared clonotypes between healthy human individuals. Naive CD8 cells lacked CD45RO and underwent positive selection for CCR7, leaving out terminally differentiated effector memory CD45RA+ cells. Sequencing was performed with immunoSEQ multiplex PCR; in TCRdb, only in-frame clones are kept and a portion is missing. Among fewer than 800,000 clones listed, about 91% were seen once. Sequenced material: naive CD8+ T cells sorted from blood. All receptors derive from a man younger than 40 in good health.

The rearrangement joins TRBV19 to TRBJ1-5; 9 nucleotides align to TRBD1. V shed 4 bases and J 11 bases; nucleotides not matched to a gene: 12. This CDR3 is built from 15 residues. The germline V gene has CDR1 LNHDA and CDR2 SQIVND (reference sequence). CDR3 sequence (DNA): TGTGCCAGTAGTACCGGGACAGGGACGGTTTGGGCCCAGCATTTT. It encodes CASSTGTGTVWAQHF.

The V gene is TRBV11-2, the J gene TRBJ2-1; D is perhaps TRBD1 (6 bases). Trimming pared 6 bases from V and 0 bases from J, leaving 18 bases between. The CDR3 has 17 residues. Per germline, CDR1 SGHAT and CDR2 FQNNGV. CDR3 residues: CASSQHTGTLSYNEQFF. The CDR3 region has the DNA TGTGCCAGCAGTCAACACACAGGGACACTCTCCTACAATGAGCAGTTCTTC.